The T cell receptor beta chain described here comes from a study of cytomegalovirus exposure and HLA in healthy donors. As for the donors, each was a healthy bone marrow donor. In the case of this clone: Antigen: not known.

Overall study results and limits: As a later analysis showed, a missense DCLRE1C variant was linked to trimming of TCR beta V- and J-genes.

This PCR relied on a set of 60 Vbeta primers and 13 Jbeta primers. TCRdb keeps only in-frame clones here, not all; method: immunoSEQ multiplex PCR. This specimen shows fewer than 150,000 clones; the ten leading clones hold less than 3%. This TCR came from a man in his forties or fifties in good health and CMV-seronegative. The specimen was PBMCs.

The CDR3 protein is CAILRSDSNTGELFF. The CDR3 DNA reads as TGTGCCATCCTCCGTTCGGACAGCAACACCGGGGAGCTGTTTTTT. The chain is built from TRBV19 and TRBJ2-2; perhaps TRBD1 as D (6 bases). The CDR3 is 15 amino acids. CDR1 and CDR2 (germline): LNHDA, SQIVND (reference sequence). With 10 bases removed from V and 2 bases from J, the gap between germline ends came to 17 bases.